The sequence of this T cell receptor beta chain was determined in a study of cytomegalovirus exposure and HLA in healthy donors. Study-wide results and limits: Highly shared variants forming one cluster were likely a sequencing artifact. In a later analysis, HLA-associated TCR beta chains were more clonally expanded than equally common others.

Germline assignment: CDR1 PRHDT and CDR2 FYEKMQ (reference sequence). CDR3 length: 13 amino acids. Primers for the PCR totalled 60 Vbeta and 13 Jbeta. The repertoire was sequenced with immunoSEQ multiplex PCR; TCRdb's copy has only in-frame clones and lacks some. The sample contains some 200,000 clones, just under 70% of which appear only once. In regard to this clone: The target antigen is unknown.

These donors, healthy bone marrow donors, were studied. Although they were nominally healthy when sampled, donors likely had unrecorded immune exposures. The V gene is TRBV13, the J gene TRBJ2-5; a weak D match, TRBD1 (6 bases). Judging by the DNA end, TRBJ2-7 fits better; the J call may be wrong. The sequencing sample was made of PBMCs. The clonotype comes from a man aged 40-49 years in good health and CMV-seropositive. CDR3 coding DNA: TGTGCCAGCAGCTTAGCAGGGGATTCCGAGCAGTACTTC. Protein product: CASSLAGDSEQYF.